The 29 T cell receptor beta chains below were found in one sample sequenced in a study of shared clonotypes between healthy human individuals. Measured with immunoSEQ multiplex PCR; TCRdb has only the in-frame clones, and not every one. Among millions of clones listed, more than 80% were seen once. The sequenced sample consisted of naive CD4+ T cells from PBMCs. The subset denotes: CD45RA+ positively selected. These receptors originate from a man younger than 30 in good health. Some clones in this sample may be carry-over from other donors' samples.

The V gene is TRBV19, the J gene TRBJ1-2; D not certain. The V and J ends lost 6 bases and 4 bases respectively, with 21 bases between them. Per the germline V gene, CDR1 is LNHDA and CDR2 is SQIVND (reference sequence). The CDR3 runs to 16 residues. CDR3 sequence (DNA): TGTGCCAGTAGCAATCTAGTCTCCGTCCAACTCTATGGCTACACCTTC. Amino acids: CASSNLVSVQLYGYTF.

This rearrangement joins TRBV7-2 to TRBJ1-2; 8 bases agree with TRBD1. CDR1 is SGHTA and CDR2 is FQGNSA in the germline V gene. The V segment lost 1 base and the J segment 7 bases; nucleotides outside the gene matches: 11. CDR3 length: 16 amino acids. DNA for the CDR3: TGTGCCAGCAGCTTAGAAGACAGGGGTGGCGGGCCTGGCTACACCTTC. Protein: CASSLEDRGGGPGYTF. Variable domain in full (rest from reference TRBV7-2 and TRBJ1-2): GAGVSQSPSNKVTEKGKDVELRCDPISGHTALYWYRQSLGQGLEFLIYFQGNSAPDKSGLPSDRFSAERTGGSVSTLTIQRTQQEDSAVYLCASSLEDRGGGPGYTFGSGTRLTVV.

This clone was detected once. J is TRBJ1-1 and V is TRBV29-1; no clear D. V was shortened by 3 bases and J by 7 bases, with 12 bases between the two germline ends. Germline loops: CDR1 SQVTM, CDR2 ANQGSEA. The CDR3 has 12 residues. The chain's CDR3 is CSVDRNGGEAFF. CDR3 nucleotide sequence: TGCAGCGTTGACCGCAACGGAGGTGAAGCTTTCTTT.

This clone showed up just a few times. The chain joins TRBV2 to TRBJ1-1; 9 positions agree with TRBD1. Trimming took 2 bases from V and 3 from J; bases not matched to a gene: 7. This CDR3 has 16 amino acids. The germline V gene encodes CDR1 SNHLY and CDR2 FYNNEI. CDR3 region: CASSERGTGTYTEAFF. DNA of the CDR3: TGTGCCAGCAGTGAACGGGGGACAGGGACCTACACTGAAGCTTTCTTT.

The chain links TRBV18 to TRBJ2-7; 7 positions match TRBD1. This CDR3 region has 16 residues. The germline gives CDR1 KGHSH, CDR2 LQKENI. The J segment lost 2 bases and the V segment lost 2 bases, leaving 9 bases of the junction unmatched. CDR3 nucleotide sequence: TGTGCCAGCTCACCAAGAGGGGCAGGGGGAACCTACGAGCAGTACTTC. Translation gives CASSPRGAGGTYEQYF.

Only one count was recorded for this clone. V gene TRBV11-2 combines with J gene TRBJ2-2, with D maybe TRBD2 (5 bases). The CDR3 totals 13 residues. Germline-derived CDR1 and CDR2 are SGHAT and FQNNGV. V was clipped by 8 bases and J by 7 bases, with 14 bases between them. The CDR3 reads CASETIRGGELFF. For the CDR3, the DNA is TGTGCCAGCGAAACGATTCGGGGCGGGGAGCTGTTTTTT.

The rearrangement joins TRBV30 to TRBJ2-3, with TRBD2 identical over 7 bases. The germline V gene has CDR1 GTSNPN and CDR2 SVGIG (reference sequence). The CDR3 is 14 residues long. V shed 8 bases and J 1 base; nucleotides not matched to a gene: 9. Here the CDR3 DNA reads TGTGCCAGTGAAGCGGGATTGGGCACAGATACGCAGTATTTT. Its translation is CASEAGLGTDTQYF.

The rearrangement joins TRBV4-2 to TRBJ1-2; D may be TRBD1 (5 bases). V lost 5 bases and J lost 8, with 18 bases in between. Germline CDR1 and CDR2: LGHNA and YNFKEQ. This CDR3 comprises 14 residues. DNA for the CDR3: TGTGCCAGCAGCAAGGAAGGGAGAGGGGTCGGCTACACCTTC. It encodes CASSKEGRGVGYTF.

In its sample, this clone was seen once. The rearrangement joins TRBV18 to TRBJ2-6, with D tentatively TRBD1 (6 bases). The CDR3 is 18 amino acids. Between the trimmed V and J ends, which lost 4 bases and 0 bases, there was a span of 16 bases. Germline V lookup: CDR1 KGHSH, CDR2 LQKENI. This chain's CDR3 is CASSQDSRPSSGANVLTF. In DNA form, the CDR3 reads TGTGCCAGCTCACAGGACAGTAGGCCCAGCTCTGGGGCCAACGTCCTGACTTTC.

To note about this clone: This CDR3 is also generated by other DNA sequences in the sample. The V gene is TRBV29-1, the J gene TRBJ2-6; no firm D call. In germline, CDR1 is SQVTM, CDR2 ANQGSEA. The CDR3 covers 12 residues. The ends were cut back, 4 bases at V and 0 bases at J, with 1 base in the middle. For the CDR3, the DNA is TGCAGCGTTGCCTCTGGGGCCAACGTCCTGACTTTC. Translating gives CSVASGANVLTF. The full variable domain, completed using reference TRBV29-1 and TRBJ2-6, is SAVISQKPSRDICQRGTSLTIQCQVDSQVTMMFWYRQQPGQSLTLIATANQGSEATYESGFVIDKFPISRPNLTFSTLTVSNMSPEDSSIYLCSVASGANVLTFGAGSRLTVL.

V usage is TRBV6-1 and J usage is TRBJ2-5; D remains ambiguous. This CDR3 contains 14 residues. Looked up from germline, CDR1 is MNHNS and CDR2 is SASEGT. The V gene lost 1 base and the J gene lost 4 bases, with 10 bases spanning the gap. CDR3: CASSEVNRVETQYF. The CDR3 bases are TGTGCCAGCAGTGAAGTAAATCGGGTAGAGACCCAGTACTTC.

V and J are TRBV29-1 and TRBJ2-7, with D maybe TRBD1 (5 bases). Trimming removed 1 base at V and 3 bases at J, with 7 bases between. The CDR3 is made up of 12 amino acids. CDR1 is SQVTM, CDR2 ANQGSEA, per germline. This CDR3 is CSVEGTNYEQYF. CDR3 in DNA: TGCAGCGTTGAAGGGACAAACTACGAGCAGTACTTC.

About this clone: Other nucleotide sequences in the sample specify the same CDR3. This CDR3 reads CASSYGPYSNQPQHF. CDR3 nucleotides: TGTGCCAGCAGTTATGGACCATATAGCAATCAGCCCCAGCATTTT. The chain combines TRBV6-6 with TRBJ1-5; D not resolved. CDR1 MNHNY and CDR2 SVGAGI come from the germline V gene (reference sequence). V was trimmed by 3 bases and J by 0 bases, leaving 9 bases between them. This CDR3 contains 15 residues.

The chain employs TRBV28 and TRBJ2-2, with a tentative D call TRBD2 (5 bases). Germline V gene sequence: CDR1 MDHEN, CDR2 SYDVKM. Trimming removed 4 bases from V and 9 bases from J, with 18 bases in between. This CDR3 is built from 15 residues. This CDR3 is CASSSPTGNRRELFF. CDR3 DNA: TGTGCCAGCAGTTCACCGACGGGGAATCGTAGGGAGCTGTTTTTT.

The chain recombines TRBV7-9 with TRBJ2-4; 7 bases fit TRBD1. Looked up from germline, CDR1 is SEHNR and CDR2 is FQNEAQ (reference sequence). V gave up 5 bases and J gave up 11 bases; unmatched junction bases: 6. CDR3 length: 12 residues. This chain's CDR3 is CASSGGQRVQYF. CDR3 bases: TGTGCCAGCAGCGGGGGACAGAGGGTTCAGTACTTC.

The chain has TRBV25-1 and TRBJ2-6; the D gene is possibly TRBD1 (6 bases). V was shortened by 1 base and J by 1 base, with 14 bases between the two germline ends. Germline values: CDR1 MGHDK, CDR2 SYGVNS. This CDR3 has 18 residues. CDR3 loop: CASSEFHLGTSGANVLTF. DNA for the CDR3: TGTGCCAGCAGTGAATTTCATCTGGGGACATCTGGGGCCAACGTCCTGACTTTC.

The rearrangement joins TRBV5-1 to TRBJ2-3; 9 nucleotides match TRBD1. J gave up 5 bases and V 8 bases, and 9 bases lay outside the gene matches. Germline CDR1 SGHRS, CDR2 YFSETQ. This CDR3 region has 14 residues. The CDR3 coding sequence is TGCGCCAGTGCCCCGGGACAGGGATTAGATACGCAGTATTTT. Amino acids: CASAPGQGLDTQYF. Drawing the rest from reference TRBV5-1 and TRBJ2-3, the complete variable domain is KAGVTQTPRYLIKTRGQQVTLSCSPISGHRSVSWYQQTPGQGLQFLFEYFSETQRNKGNFPGRFSGRQFSNSRSEMNVSTLELGDSALYLCASAPGQGLDTQYFGPGTRLTVL.

V is TRBV5-6 and J is TRBJ2-7; perhaps D is TRBD1 or TRBD2 (6 bases each). Trimming removed 4 bases from V and 4 bases from J, with 15 bases in between. CDR1 SGHDT and CDR2 YYEEEE come from the germline V gene. This CDR3 region has 14 residues. The CDR3, as DNA: TGTGCCAGCAGCGGGGGGCTCTCCCTGTACGAGCAGTACTTC. This codes for CASSGGLSLYEQYF. Variable domain in full (rest from reference TRBV5-6 and TRBJ2-7): DAGVTQSPTHLIKTRGQQVTLRCSPKSGHDTVSWYQQALGQGPQFIFQYYEEEERQRGNFPDRFSGHQFPNYSSELNVNALLLGDSALYLCASSGGLSLYEQYFGPGTRLTVT.

V usage is TRBV6-1 and J usage is TRBJ1-5, with D unclear. V lost 6 bases and J lost 0, with 9 bases in between. Per germline, CDR1 MNHNS and CDR2 SASEGT. The CDR3 is 14 residues long. The CDR3 region is CASRASHSNQPQHF. DNA for the CDR3: TGTGCCAGCAGAGCGAGTCATAGCAATCAGCCCCAGCATTTT.

The chain has TRBV2 and TRBJ1-2; D ambiguous. This CDR3 comprises 14 residues. V was clipped by 7 bases and J by 3 bases, with 15 bases between them. Germline V gene lookup returns CDR1 SNHLY and CDR2 FYNNEI. CDR3 nucleotides: TGTGCCAGCAATAGGGAAGTAGGAGACTATGGCTACACCTTC. Its translation is CASNREVGDYGYTF.

On this clone itself: This same CDR3 is encoded by further DNA sequences in the sample. The V and J genes are TRBV4-3 and TRBJ1-1; no definite D call. V was trimmed by 3 bases and J by 1 base, leaving 12 bases between them. This CDR3 has 15 amino acids. CDR1 is LGHNA, CDR2 YSLEER, per germline. The CDR3 DNA is TGCGCCAGCAGCCAGGAGGGTCGGGGGAACACTGAAGCTTTCTTT. This codes for CASSQEGRGNTEAFF.

The J gene is TRBJ2-2, the V gene TRBV9, with a weak D call TRBD2 (5 bases). Trimming cost V 2 bases and J 0 bases, with 11 bases left between them. Germline loops: CDR1 SGDLS, CDR2 YYNGEE. The CDR3 runs 16 residues. This chain's CDR3 is CASSVGIRANTGELFF. In DNA form, the CDR3 reads TGTGCCAGCAGCGTCGGGATTAGAGCGAACACCGGGGAGCTGTTTTTT.

This clone was detected only once. The chain carries TRBV11-3 and TRBJ2-1; D gene ambiguous. V was trimmed by 1 base and J by 8 bases, leaving 9 bases between them. This CDR3 is built from 13 residues. Germline V CDR1 and CDR2: SGHNT, YENEEA. CDR3 sequence: CASSLAGLHEQFF. CDR3 nucleotide sequence: TGTGCCAGCAGCTTAGCCGGGTTGCATGAGCAGTTCTTC.

V gene TRBV28 combines with J gene TRBJ2-2; 7 positions agree with TRBD1. Germline loops: CDR1 MDHEN, CDR2 SYDVKM. J lost 2 bases, V lost 5 bases, and 8 bases had no gene match. The CDR3 extends over 16 amino acids. The CDR3 sequence is CASSRRGQLNTGELFF. DNA for the CDR3: TGTGCCAGCAGTCGTCGGGGACAGCTTAACACCGGGGAGCTGTTTTTT.

The chain joins TRBV28 to TRBJ2-7; TRBD2 agrees at 16 bases. Germline CDR1 reads MDHEN; CDR2 reads SYDVKM. With V trimmed by 5 bases and J by 0 bases, 7 bases remained unmatched. There are 18 residues in the CDR3. The CDR3 coding sequence is TGTGCCAGCAGTCTGCCGGGACTAGCGGGAGGGAGCTCCTACGAGCAGTACTTC. Translation gives CASSLPGLAGGSSYEQYF.

The chain couples TRBV5-6 to TRBJ2-7, with 9 bases fitting TRBD1. The V gene's germline CDR1 is SGHDT and CDR2 YYEEEE. CDR3 length: 14 residues. Trimming cost V 2 bases and J 5 bases; bases outside gene matches: 5. In nucleotides, the CDR3 is TGTGCCAGCAGCTTCCCGGGACAGGGCAACGAGCAGTACTTC. Protein sequence: CASSFPGQGNEQYF.

The rearrangement uses TRBV6-6 and TRBJ2-5; TRBD2 matches at 7 bases. Germline CDR1 and CDR2: MNHNY and SVGAGI (reference sequence). The junction had 5 bases not matched to a gene; V was cut back by 6 bases and J by 7 bases. This CDR3 spans 12 amino acids. The CDR3, as DNA: TGTGCCAGCAGCGGGGGGAGGACGACCCAGTACTTC. Encoded protein: CASSGGRTTQYF.

The V call is TRBV11-2, the J call TRBJ1-2; 7 bases align to TRBD1. The germline CDR1 and CDR2 sequences are SGHAT and FQNNGV. The CDR3 consists of 14 residues. V trimming: 5 bases; J trimming: 2 bases; junction bases outside the gene matches: 5. CDR3 DNA: TGTGCCAGCAGCGACAGGGCCTTAAACTATGGCTACACCTTC. Translating it yields CASSDRALNYGYTF.

The chain uses TRBV5-1 and TRBJ2-5; D is possibly TRBD2 (5 bases). There are 13 residues in the CDR3. Germline V gene lookup returns CDR1 SGHRS and CDR2 YFSETQ. V was cut by 4 bases and J by 5 bases, with 12 bases left in between. The CDR3 bases are TGCGCCAGCAGCATCGAGGGCCGTGAGACCCAGTACTTC. This encodes CASSIEGRETQYF. Supplemented by reference TRBV5-1 and TRBJ2-5, the full variable domain reads KAGVTQTPRYLIKTRGQQVTLSCSPISGHRSVSWYQQTPGQGLQFLFEYFSETQRNKGNFPGRFSGRQFSNSRSEMNVSTLELGDSALYLCASSIEGRETQYFGPGTRLLVL.